Here is one TCR beta chain with its context. The germline V and J ends were trimmed by 3 bases and 0 bases, with 11 bases remaining between them. The CDR3 has 15 amino acids. Per the germline V gene, CDR1 is KGHSH and CDR2 is LQKENI. This entry is derived from a study of shared clonotypes between healthy human individuals. Original handling: Filtering differed because ImmunoSEQ produced junction-only sequences that carried no quality scores. Sequenced by immunoSEQ multiplex PCR; TCRdb stores in-frame clones only, minus some. The DNA was the basis for D and trimming; V, J and clone size are from that table. The sample shows around 2.5 million clones, roughly 93% of them seen only once.

The genes are TRBV18 and TRBJ2-5; D is perhaps TRBD2 (6 bases). This TCR derives from a man younger than 30 in good health. Some clones in this sample may be carry-over from other donors' samples. Sequenced sample: naive CD4+ T cells from PBMCs. This sample's subset: CD45RA+ positively selected. CDR3 coding DNA: TGTGCCAGCTCACCCTCCGGGAGACACCAAGAGACCCAGTACTTC. It encodes CASSPSGRHQETQYF.